This T cell receptor beta chain was recovered during a study of cytomegalovirus exposure and HLA in healthy donors. Study context: Most genotyped donors, around 86% of about 430, had Caucasian-associated genetic ancestry.

This clone has just one count. What it recognizes is unknown. Study-level points and caveats: Most subjects had HLA-A and HLA-B alleles reportedly predicted accurately by TCR beta sequences.

Primers for the PCR totalled 60 Vbeta and 13 Jbeta. Using immunoSEQ multiplex PCR, the repertoire was profiled, and TCRdb retains in-frame clones only, with some absent. The sample holds under 90,000 clones; approximately 80% are singletons and the top ten take around 3.7%. Sequences were obtained from PBMCs. This clonotype was obtained from a man in his forties or fifties in good health and CMV-seronegative.

CDR3 in amino acids: CAWRGDRGREQYF. The CDR3 coding sequence is TGTGCCTGGAGGGGGGACAGGGGCCGCGAACAGTACTTC. The V call is TRBV30, the J call TRBJ2-7; 10 nucleotides match TRBD1. The germline V gene has CDR1 GTSNPN and CDR2 SVGIG (reference sequence). The CDR3 has 13 amino acids. Trimming cost V 3 bases and J 10 bases; bases outside gene matches: 9.